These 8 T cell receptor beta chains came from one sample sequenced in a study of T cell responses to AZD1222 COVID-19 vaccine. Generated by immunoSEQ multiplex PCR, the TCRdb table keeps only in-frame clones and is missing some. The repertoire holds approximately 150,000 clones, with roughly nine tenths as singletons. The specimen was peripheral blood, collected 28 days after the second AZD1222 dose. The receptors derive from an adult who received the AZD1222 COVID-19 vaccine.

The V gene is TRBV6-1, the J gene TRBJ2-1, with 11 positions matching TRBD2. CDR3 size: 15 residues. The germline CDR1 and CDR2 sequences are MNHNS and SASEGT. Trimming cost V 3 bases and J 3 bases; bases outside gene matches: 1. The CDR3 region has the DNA TGTGCCAGCAGTGACCTAGCGGGGGGCTACAATGAGCAGTTCTTC. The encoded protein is CASSDLAGGYNEQFF.

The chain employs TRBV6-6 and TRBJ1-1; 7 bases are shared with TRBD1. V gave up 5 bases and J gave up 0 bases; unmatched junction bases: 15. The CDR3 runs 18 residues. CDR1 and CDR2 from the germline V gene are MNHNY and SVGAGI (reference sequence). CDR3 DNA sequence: TGTGCCAGCAGTCCGTTTCCTGACAGGGAGAGTATGAACACTGAAGCTTTCTTT. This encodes CASSPFPDRESMNTEAFF.

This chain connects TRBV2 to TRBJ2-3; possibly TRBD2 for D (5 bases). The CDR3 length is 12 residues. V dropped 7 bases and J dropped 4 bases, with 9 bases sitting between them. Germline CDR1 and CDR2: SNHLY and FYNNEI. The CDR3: CASTGRADTQYF. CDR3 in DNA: TGTGCCAGCACTGGGCGGGCAGATACGCAGTATTTT.

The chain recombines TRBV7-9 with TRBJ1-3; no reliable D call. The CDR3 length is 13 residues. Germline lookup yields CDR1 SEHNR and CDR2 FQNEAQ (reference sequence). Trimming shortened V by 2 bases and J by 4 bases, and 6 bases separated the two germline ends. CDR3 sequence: CASSLTQGNTIYF. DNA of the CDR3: TGTGCCAGCAGCTTAACCCAGGGAAACACCATATATTTT.

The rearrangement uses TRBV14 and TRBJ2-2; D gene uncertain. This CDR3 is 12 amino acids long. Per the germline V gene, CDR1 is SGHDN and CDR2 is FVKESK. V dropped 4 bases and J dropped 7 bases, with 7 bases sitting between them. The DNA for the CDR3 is TGTGCCAGCAGCCTCGGTTACGGGGAGCTGTTTTTT. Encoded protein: CASSLGYGELFF.

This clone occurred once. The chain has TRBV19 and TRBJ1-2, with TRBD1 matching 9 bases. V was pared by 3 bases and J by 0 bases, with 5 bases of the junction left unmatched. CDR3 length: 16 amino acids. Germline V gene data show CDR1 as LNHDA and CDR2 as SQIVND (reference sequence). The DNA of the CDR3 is TGTGCCAGTAGTATCACAGGGGGCGGCTCTAACTATGGCTACACCTTC. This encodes CASSITGGGSNYGYTF.

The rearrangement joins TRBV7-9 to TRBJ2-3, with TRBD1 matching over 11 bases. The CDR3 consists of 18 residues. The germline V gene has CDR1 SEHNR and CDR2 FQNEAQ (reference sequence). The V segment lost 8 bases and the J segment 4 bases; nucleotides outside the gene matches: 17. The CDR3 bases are TGTGCCAGCGCCGGACGCCGGGGAGGGACAGGGGGGCCAGATACGCAGTATTTT. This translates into CASAGRRGGTGGPDTQYF.

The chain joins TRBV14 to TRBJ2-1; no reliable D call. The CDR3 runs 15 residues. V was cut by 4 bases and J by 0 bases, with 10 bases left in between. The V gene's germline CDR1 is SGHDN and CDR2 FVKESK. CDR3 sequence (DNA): TGTGCCAGCAGCCGCGGACCCTACTCCTACAATGAGCAGTTCTTC. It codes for CASSRGPYSYNEQFF.